This TCR beta chain was obtained from a study of regulatory T cells in long-lasting Graves disease. CDR1 is LGHDT, CDR2 YNNKEL, per germline (reference sequence). This CDR3 is 13 amino acids long. The germline V and J ends were trimmed by 1 base and 7 bases, with 8 bases remaining between them. Indicated time point: persistent/refractory GD, antithyroid drugs over 5 years with positive TRAb. PBMC RNA was the source of the TCR library. This clonotype was found many times. HTBI primers from iRepertoire and Arm-PCR of CDR3 regions yielded the TCR beta libraries. TCRdb reanalysed the multiplex PCR reads using MiXCR and keeps one entry per CDR3 protein. Of about 420,000 distinct CDR3 sequences listed, about 20% were seen once; the top ten hold around 26%.

The receptor was derived from a female donor with Graves disease. V is TRBV3-1 and J is TRBJ2-4; D remains unclear. Sequenced here: peripheral blood mononuclear cells (PBMCs), sampled when the disease was refractory, from a patient treated with antithyroid drugs. The CDR3 spells CASSQGEGNIQYF. The CDR3 bases are TGTGCCAGCAGCCAAGGAGAAGGGAACATTCAGTACTTC.